These 22 T cell receptor beta chains came from one sample sequenced in a study of follicular helper T cells after annual influenza vaccination. Generated by immunoSEQ multiplex PCR, the TCRdb table keeps only in-frame clones and is missing some. The repertoire consists of about 10,000 clones, with approximately 87% occurring once and the leading ten covering roughly 0.37%. Time point here: 2015-2016 season, 7 days after influenza vaccination. The specimen was CXCR5- memory CD4+ T cells sorted from blood, collected 7 days after influenza vaccination. These receptors originate from an adult who received the influenza vaccine.

The chain employs TRBV20-1 and TRBJ1-1; tentatively, D is TRBD1 (6 bases). Germline-derived CDR1 and CDR2 are DFQATT and SNEGSKA (reference sequence). This CDR3 is built from 11 residues. The CDR3 loop reads CRPQGGTEAFF. CDR3 in DNA: TGCAGACCACAGGGAGGCACTGAAGCTTTCTTT.

This CDR3 is CASSQDRVASYNEQFF. CDR3 coding DNA: TGCGCCAGCAGCCAAGATAGAGTAGCGTCCTACAATGAGCAGTTCTTC. The chain uses TRBV4-1 and TRBJ2-1, with D possibly TRBD2 on 5 matching bases. Trimming stripped 0 bases from V and 1 base from J, with 10 bases between. Germline CDR1 MGHRA, CDR2 YSYEKL. This CDR3 is 16 amino acids long.

The chain has TRBV21-1 and TRBJ2-7; the table names TRBD1, a call not compared with the DNA. TRBV21-1 is annotated as a pseudogene. The CDR3 runs to 15 residues. The CDR3 sequence: CASSTQGVNFYEQYF. The CDR3 bases are TGTGCCAGCAGCACACAGGGTGTTAACTTCTACGAGCAGTACTTC.

A few counts support this clone. In DNA form, the CDR3 reads TGTGCCAGCAGTGTCCTGGATCAGGGCGAGCAGTACTTC. It is translated as CASSVLDQGEQYF. The rearrangement links TRBV2 to TRBJ2-7; a weak D match, TRBD1 (5 bases). Per the germline V gene, CDR1 is SNHLY and CDR2 is FYNNEI. The CDR3 totals 13 residues. Trimming stripped 4 bases from V and 6 bases from J, with 13 bases between.

This clone was observed a single time. The chain links TRBV4-2 to TRBJ2-1; TRBD1 matches at 7 bases. CDR1 LGHNA and CDR2 YNFKEQ come from the germline V gene. The CDR3 extends over 13 amino acids. V trimming: 3 bases; J trimming: 6 bases; junction bases outside the gene matches: 2. The chain's CDR3 is CASSHRTGNEQFF. The CDR3 nucleotides are TGTGCCAGCAGCCACCGGACAGGCAATGAGCAGTTCTTC.

The rearrangement uses TRBV28 and TRBJ1-6; 9 positions match TRBD1. Germline trimming cut 6 bases from V and 10 bases from J; bases unmatched to any gene: 7. This CDR3 spans 14 amino acids. From germline, CDR1 is MDHEN and CDR2 SYDVKM. The CDR3 sequence is CASRQQGARSPLHF. CDR3 in DNA: TGTGCCAGCAGACAACAGGGGGCTCGGTCACCCCTCCACTTT.

The CDR3 region has the DNA TGTGCCAGCAGCCGCCGGGACCTTGGAAACACCATATATTTT. It encodes CASSRRDLGNTIYF. J is TRBJ1-3 and V is TRBV28, with a weak D call TRBD1 (5 bases). The CDR3 consists of 14 residues. V shed 6 bases and J shed 3 bases, with 12 bases lying between them. Germline V gene data show CDR1 as MDHEN and CDR2 as SYDVKM.

The rearrangement joins TRBV4-1 to TRBJ2-7; D not resolved. The CDR3 runs 17 residues. The V end was cut by 1 base, the J end by 0 bases, with 16 bases between. Germline values: CDR1 MGHRA, CDR2 YSYEKL. CDR3 residues: CASSQATQSPSSYEQYF. In DNA, the CDR3 is TGCGCCAGCAGCCAAGCAACACAGTCTCCGAGCTCCTACGAGCAGTACTTC.

This sequence joins TRBV30 and TRBJ1-4; no reliable D call. The V gene's germline CDR1 is GTSNPN and CDR2 SVGIG (reference sequence). The ends were cut back, 6 bases at V and 7 bases at J, with 12 bases in the middle. CDR3 length: 12 residues. CDR3 DNA sequence: TGTGCCTGCCGACGGACGAGTGAAAAACTGTTTTTT. Residues: CACRRTSEKLFF.

The genes are TRBV5-1 and TRBJ1-2; TRBD1 matches 12 bases. Trimming cost V 4 bases and J 4 bases; bases outside gene matches: 11. CDR3 length: 17 amino acids. Germline CDR1 reads SGHRS; CDR2 reads YFSETQ. The CDR3 spells CASSMGQGASGFYGYTF. DNA for the CDR3: TGCGCCAGCAGCATGGGACAGGGGGCTTCCGGGTTCTATGGCTACACCTTC.

The CDR3 nucleotides read TGTGCCAGCAAACTTAGGGTGGTTTTCACTGAAGCTTTCTTT. Translating it yields CASKLRVVFTEAFF. V usage is TRBV2 and J usage is TRBJ1-1, with D hard to call. The CDR3 consists of 14 residues. V lost 7 bases, J lost 4 bases, and 16 bases lay in between. Germline V gene sequence: CDR1 SNHLY, CDR2 FYNNEI.

The chain is built from TRBV7-8 and TRBJ2-7, with D possibly TRBD1 on 6 matching bases. The V gene lost 5 bases and the J gene lost 2 bases, with 16 bases spanning the gap. Looked up from germline, CDR1 is SGHVS and CDR2 is FQNEAQ. The CDR3 has 15 residues. The chain's CDR3 is CASSPRRDKAYEQYF. DNA for the CDR3: TGTGCCAGCAGCCCCCGCCGGGACAAAGCCTACGAGCAGTACTTC.

The rearrangement uses TRBV6-7 and TRBJ2-7; 10 positions agree with TRBD1. TRBV6-7 is given ORF status, its function remaining uncertain. V trimming: 7 bases; J trimming: 1 base; junction bases outside the gene matches: 13. There are 17 residues in the CDR3. The CDR3 DNA reads as TGTGCCAGCACCTACCCCTCCCGGGACAGGGGATCCTACGAGCAGTACTTC. Protein sequence: CASTYPSRDRGSYEQYF.

This clone was seen a few times. The J gene is TRBJ2-7, the V gene TRBV10-1; TRBD1 is a possible D gene (5 bases). Trimming left V 3 bases short and J 0 bases short, with 12 bases between. The germline CDR1 and CDR2 sequences are WNHNN and SYGVQD (reference sequence). This CDR3 is built from 15 residues. CDR3 protein: CASSEYRGSSYEQYF. The CDR3 DNA follows: TGCGCCAGCAGTGAATATAGGGGTTCCTCCTACGAGCAGTACTTC.

The CDR3 spells CASSLFDRIKETQYF. In DNA, the CDR3 is TGTGCCAGCAGTTTATTTGATCGGATAAAAGAGACCCAGTACTTC. The chain is built from TRBV28 and TRBJ2-5, with D unresolved. Germline assignment: CDR1 MDHEN and CDR2 SYDVKM. With 1 base removed from V and 3 bases from J, the gap between germline ends came to 12 bases. The CDR3 runs 15 residues. The variable domain in full, with the rest retrieved from reference TRBV28 and TRBJ2-5, is DVKVTQSSRYLVKRTGEKVFLECVQDMDHENMFWYRQDPGLGLRLIYFSYDVKMKEKGDIPEGYSVSREKKERFSLILESASTNQTSMYLCASSLFDRIKETQYFGPGTRLLVL.

V usage is TRBV19 and J usage is TRBJ1-4, with 7 bases identical to TRBD1. V shed 3 bases and J 12 bases; nucleotides not matched to a gene: 25. In germline, CDR1 is LNHDA, CDR2 SQIVND (reference sequence). CDR3 size: 19 residues. This CDR3 is CASSMRGGDSRPQSRELFF. The CDR3 region has the DNA TGTGCCAGTAGTATGAGAGGGGGCGACTCCCGGCCGCAGTCTAGGGAACTGTTTTTT.

V gene TRBV25-1 combines with J gene TRBJ1-2; the D is unclear. The ends were cut back, 6 bases at V and 5 bases at J, with 13 bases in the middle. CDR1 is MGHDK, CDR2 SYGVNS, per germline. The CDR3 extends over 13 amino acids. CDR3 sequence (DNA): TGTGCCAGCAGCCCAGCGCGGGGATATGGCTACACCTTC. It translates to CASSPARGYGYTF.

This clone came up a few times. The V and J genes are TRBV4-2 and TRBJ2-7; 8 nucleotides agree with TRBD1. The CDR3 runs 16 residues. In germline, CDR1 is LGHNA, CDR2 YNFKEQ. The trim removed 2 bases at V and 4 bases at J, leaving 10 bases unmatched. This CDR3 is CASSQRLDRGGYEQYF. CDR3 DNA: TGTGCCAGCAGCCAACGCCTCGACAGGGGTGGGTACGAGCAGTACTTC.

The rearrangement links TRBV28 to TRBJ2-1; D gene uncertain. Germline CDR1 MDHEN, CDR2 SYDVKM. There are 13 residues in the CDR3. Trimming took 5 bases from V and 6 from J, leaving 11 bases between them. CDR3: CASSPPWGNEQFF. In nucleotides, the CDR3 is TGTGCCAGCAGTCCCCCATGGGGCAATGAGCAGTTCTTC. Filled out from reference TRBV28 and TRBJ2-1, the complete variable domain reads DVKVTQSSRYLVKRTGEKVFLECVQDMDHENMFWYRQDPGLGLRLIYFSYDVKMKEKGDIPEGYSVSREKKERFSLILESASTNQTSMYLCASSPPWGNEQFFGPGTRLTVL.

This clone was found once. V and J are TRBV5-1 and TRBJ2-5; no reliable D call. Germline CDR1 and CDR2: SGHRS and YFSETQ. The CDR3 consists of 15 residues. The V and J ends lost 0 bases and 5 bases respectively, with 14 bases between them. CDR3 residues: CASSLANSFQETQYF. CDR3 bases: TGCGCCAGCAGCTTGGCCAACTCCTTCCAGGAGACCCAGTACTTC.

The CDR3 loop is CASSLEGWQTQYF. The CDR3, as DNA: TGTGCCAGCAGCTTGGAAGGCTGGCAGACCCAGTACTTC. The chain links TRBV5-8 to TRBJ2-5; no definite D call. The CDR3 contains 13 residues. V lost 0 bases and J lost 6, with 9 bases in between. The germline V gene encodes CDR1 SGHTS and CDR2 YDEGEE.

This chain connects TRBV5-1 to TRBJ2-5; D may be TRBD1 or TRBD2 (5 bases each). With 4 bases removed from V and 5 bases from J, the gap between germline ends came to 12 bases. The CDR3 covers 13 residues. Germline lookup yields CDR1 SGHRS and CDR2 YFSETQ. CDR3 sequence (DNA): TGCGCCAGCAGCCCATCATGGGGGGAGACCCAGTACTTC. Translating it yields CASSPSWGETQYF.